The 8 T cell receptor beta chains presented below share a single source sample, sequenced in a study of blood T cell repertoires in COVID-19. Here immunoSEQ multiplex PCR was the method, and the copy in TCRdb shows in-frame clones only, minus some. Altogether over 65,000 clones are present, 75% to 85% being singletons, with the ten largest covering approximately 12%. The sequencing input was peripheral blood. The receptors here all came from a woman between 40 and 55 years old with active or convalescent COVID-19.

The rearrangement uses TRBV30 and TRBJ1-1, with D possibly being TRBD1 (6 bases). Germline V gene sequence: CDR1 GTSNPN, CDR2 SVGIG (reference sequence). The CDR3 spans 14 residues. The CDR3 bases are TGTGTAGGCACGAGGACAGCTACAAACACTGAAGCTTTCTTT. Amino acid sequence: CVGTRTATNTEAFF.

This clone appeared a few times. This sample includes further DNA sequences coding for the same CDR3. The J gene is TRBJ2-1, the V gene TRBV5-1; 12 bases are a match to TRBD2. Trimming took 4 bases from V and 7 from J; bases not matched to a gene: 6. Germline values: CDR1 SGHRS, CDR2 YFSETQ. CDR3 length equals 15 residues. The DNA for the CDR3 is TGCGCCAGCAGCCTAGCGGGGGGGCGAGGGAATGAGCAGTTCTTC. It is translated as CASSLAGGRGNEQFF.

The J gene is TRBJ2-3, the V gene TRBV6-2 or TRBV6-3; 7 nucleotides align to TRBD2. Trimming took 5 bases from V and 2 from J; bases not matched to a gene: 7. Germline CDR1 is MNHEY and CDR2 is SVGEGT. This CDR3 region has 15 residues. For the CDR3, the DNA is TGTGCCAGCAGTGACCCCCTAGCGGACACAGATACGCAGTATTTT. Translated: CASSDPLADTDTQYF.

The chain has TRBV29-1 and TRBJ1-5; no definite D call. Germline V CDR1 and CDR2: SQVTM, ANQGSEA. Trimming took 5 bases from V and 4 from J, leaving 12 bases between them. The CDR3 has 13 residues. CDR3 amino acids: CSVREKTNQPQHF. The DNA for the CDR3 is TGCAGCGTTCGGGAGAAGACAAATCAGCCCCAGCATTTT.

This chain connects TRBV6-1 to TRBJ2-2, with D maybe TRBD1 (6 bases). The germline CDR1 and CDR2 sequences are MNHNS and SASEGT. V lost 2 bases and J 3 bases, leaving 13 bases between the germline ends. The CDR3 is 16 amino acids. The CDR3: CASSELGGGYTGELFF. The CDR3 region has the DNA TGTGCCAGCAGTGAACTAGGGGGTGGGTACACCGGGGAGCTGTTTTTT.

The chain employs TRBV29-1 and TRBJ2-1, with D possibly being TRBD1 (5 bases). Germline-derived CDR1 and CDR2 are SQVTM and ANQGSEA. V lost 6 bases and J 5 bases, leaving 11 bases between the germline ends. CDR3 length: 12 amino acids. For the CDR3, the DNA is TGCAGCGTGGACGACAGAAACAATGAGCAGTTCTTC. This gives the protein CSVDDRNNEQFF.

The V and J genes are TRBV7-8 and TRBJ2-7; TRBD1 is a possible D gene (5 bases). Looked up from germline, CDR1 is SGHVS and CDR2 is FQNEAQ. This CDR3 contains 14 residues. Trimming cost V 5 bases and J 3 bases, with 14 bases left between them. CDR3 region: CASSAKGLDYEQYF. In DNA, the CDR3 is TGTGCCAGCAGCGCTAAGGGGTTAGACTACGAGCAGTACTTC.

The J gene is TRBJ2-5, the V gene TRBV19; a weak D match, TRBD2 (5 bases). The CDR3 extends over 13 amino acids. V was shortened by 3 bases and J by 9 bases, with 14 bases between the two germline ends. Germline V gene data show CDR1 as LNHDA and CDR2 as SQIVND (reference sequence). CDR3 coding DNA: TGTGCCAGTAGTATCAATCCGAGCGGAGCCCAGTACTTC. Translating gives CASSINPSGAQYF.